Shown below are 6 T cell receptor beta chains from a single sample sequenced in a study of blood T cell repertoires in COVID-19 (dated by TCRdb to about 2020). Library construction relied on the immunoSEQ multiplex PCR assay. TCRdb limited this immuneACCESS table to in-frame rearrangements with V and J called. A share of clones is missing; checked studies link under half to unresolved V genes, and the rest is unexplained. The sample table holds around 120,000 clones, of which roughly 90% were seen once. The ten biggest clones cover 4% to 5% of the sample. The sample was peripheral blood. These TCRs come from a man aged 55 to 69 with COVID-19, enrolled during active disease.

As DNA, the CDR3 is TGTGCCAGCAGTGACGGGGATCAGCCCCAGCATTTT. Translating it yields CASSDGDQPQHF. The V and J genes are TRBV2 and TRBJ1-5; D not resolved. Germline-derived CDR1 and CDR2 are SNHLY and FYNNEI. This CDR3 is 12 amino acids long. Between the trimmed V and J ends, which lost 3 bases and 5 bases, there was a span of 5 bases.

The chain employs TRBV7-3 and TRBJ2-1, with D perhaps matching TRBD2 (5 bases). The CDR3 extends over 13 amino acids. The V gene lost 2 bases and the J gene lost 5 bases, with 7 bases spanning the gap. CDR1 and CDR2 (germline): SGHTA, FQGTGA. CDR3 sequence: CASSLQRDNEQFF. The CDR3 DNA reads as TGTGCCAGCAGCTTACAGAGGGACAATGAGCAGTTCTTC.

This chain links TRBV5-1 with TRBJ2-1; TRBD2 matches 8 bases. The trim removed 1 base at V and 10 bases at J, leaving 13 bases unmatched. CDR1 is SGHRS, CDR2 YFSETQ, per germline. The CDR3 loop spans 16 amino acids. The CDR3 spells CASSLWSTSGLGEQFF. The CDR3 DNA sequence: TGCGCCAGCAGCTTGTGGTCTACTAGCGGCCTAGGCGAGCAGTTCTTC.

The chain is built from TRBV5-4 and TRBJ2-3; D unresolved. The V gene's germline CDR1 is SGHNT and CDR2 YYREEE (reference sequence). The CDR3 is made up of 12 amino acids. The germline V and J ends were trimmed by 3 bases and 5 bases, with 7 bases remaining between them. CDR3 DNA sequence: TGTGCCAGCAGCTCTTTCCGAGATACGCAGTATTTT. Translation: CASSSFRDTQYF.

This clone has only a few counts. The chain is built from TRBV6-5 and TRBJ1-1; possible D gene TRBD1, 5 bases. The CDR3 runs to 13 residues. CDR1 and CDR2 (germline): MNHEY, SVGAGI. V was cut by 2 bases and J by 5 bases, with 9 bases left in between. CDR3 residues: CASSYREGTEAFF. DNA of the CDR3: TGTGCCAGCAGTTACAGGGAGGGGACTGAAGCTTTCTTT.

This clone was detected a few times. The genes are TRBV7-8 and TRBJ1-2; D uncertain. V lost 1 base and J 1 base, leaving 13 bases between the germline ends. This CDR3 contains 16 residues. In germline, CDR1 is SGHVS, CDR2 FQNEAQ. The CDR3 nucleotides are TGTGCCAGCAGCTTAGTTGGCGGGCCCTATAACTATGGCTACACCTTC. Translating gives CASSLVGGPYNYGYTF.